This record concerns one T cell receptor (beta chain) sequence. Only a few counts were recorded for this clone. Its binding antigen is unknown. Per-base quality was not reported, and no clone a single base away is much larger than it. V is shortened by 1 base, J by 4 bases, and the region joining them spans 10 bases. The germline V gene (reference sequence) provides CDR1 MNHEY and CDR2 SMNVEV. Taken from cysteine to phenylalanine, the CDR3 has 14 residues. The retained sequence is limited to the CDR3, 42 bases, with the frame set at the first base. The cohort comprised several hundred healthy bone marrow donors. At the time of sampling, every cohort member was nominally healthy, though immune exposures that went unrecorded were likely present. The donor tested CMV seropositive, placing the donor among the approximately 310 seropositive members of the cohort. A peripheral blood sample was collected from each donor, and TCR beta sequencing was performed on peripheral blood mononuclear cells. The Qiagen DNeasy Blood Extraction Kit was used to extract genomic DNA from the blood cell samples.

The record originates from a study of cytomegalovirus exposure and HLA in healthy donors (TCRdb year 2017). Turning to the overall study: An earlier analysis of 550 to 700 of the donors reported approximately 270 Gb of sequence data and around 110 million unique TCR beta sequences from roughly 200 million T cells. On average, about 240,000 unique TCR beta nucleotide sequences were sequenced per donor among a few hundred genotyped donors of the cohort, with approximately 18% of those sequences being non-productive. A later analysis re-examined previously published TCR beta repertoires from over 500 donors and added high-resolution HLA genotyping to investigate patterns of TCR occurrence. The study aimed to test whether signatures of past pathogen exposure could be identified by cataloging public T cell receptors. Roughly five DR-DQ haplotypes were handled as single units for association and clustering because linkage in the cohort was strong. The genetic ancestry cluster associated with self-reported Caucasian donors included around four fifths of the roughly 400 genotyped donors. Typing coverage differed by locus: A, B, C, DRB1 and DQB1 were typed in roughly 620-630 donors, DQA1 in about 500, DPA1 in approximately 610, and DPB1 in 472. Rather than drawing on any new phenotypic data, the later analysis identified candidate immune exposures from TCR beta sequences and the way those sequences occurred across donors. About 320 gigabases of sequencing data and 78 million or so unique TCR sequences were included in an early release covering about 700 HLA-typed donors. Genome-wide SNP genotypes for about 60% of the roughly 700 donors were used in a later genetic analysis, which treated that subset as a discovery cohort. All discovery cohort repertoires had been generated on a single sequencing platform. The study used immunosequencing to profile the T cell repertoires of some 600 subjects and linked those repertoires to cytomegalovirus serostatus. In addition to the first cohort of roughly 670 subjects, a separate validation cohort of over 90 different subjects was used. In an earlier analysis of 500 to 650 of the donors, high-throughput TCR beta sequencing was used to judge whether each TCR beta V gene segment behaved as functional or pseudogenic. To predict cytomegalovirus infection status, the study brought together high-throughput TCR immunosequencing, statistical association of individual TCRs with disease status, and machine learning. Class I and class II HLA loci were covered by the typing at four-digit resolution. Donor age, sex, ethnicity and CMV serostatus were collected together with the repertoire data. General findings and caveats noted by the study authors: A cluster of highly shared sequence variants was judged likely to represent a technical artifact of the sequencing pipeline. A total of about 150 TCR beta chains were listed by the study as associated with cytomegalovirus. According to a later genetic analysis, donors in an Asian-associated ancestry cluster had fewer N-insertions in productive TCRs than the approximately 610-donor mean. In a later genetic analysis, a missense DCLRE1C variant was associated with V-gene and J-gene trimming of TCR beta chains, and the association was replicated in an independent cohort. In a later analysis, most CMV-associated TCR beta chains were found to appear HLA-restricted, with HLA associations seemingly driven largely by CMV exposure. In an earlier analysis of under 600 of the donors, most TCR beta V segments were observed in productive rearrangements about 90% or about 30% of the time, broadly matching IMGT annotations. In this cohort, only TCR beta chains were sequenced, and detectable features were limited by the absence of alpha or paired-chain data. A later analysis found that HLA-associated TCR beta chains were more clonally expanded and had lower generation probabilities than equally common non-associated chains. In a later analysis, about 16,000 TCR beta sequences were associated with specific HLA alleles at a false discovery rate of 0.05. The presence/absence analyses assumed that sequencing depth was roughly uniform across donors, and that assumption may not be true. Most TCR sequences were seen in very few donors, while some public TCRs were found in many individuals. Fewer than 20 rarely observed V segments, including chromosome 9 orphons, were excluded from the earlier analysis of 550 to 700 of the donors because counts were too low. The classifier was reported to diagnose cytomegalovirus status with high specificity and sensitivity in both the original and validation cohorts. Because HLA typing was unavailable for some donors at each locus, only the typed subset was used in association tests. Several of the top co-occurrence clusters appeared to be linked to parvovirus B19, influenza, CMV and Epstein-Barr virus, according to a later analysis. A later analysis found that TCR association rates varied across HLA loci, with DRB1 alleles showing the most associated TCRs and HLA-C alleles the fewest. Assigning TCR associations to individual alleles was difficult when HLA alleles, especially DR and DQ, strongly co-occurred. Correlated functional status among segregating V segments might reflect linkage disequilibrium, but an unknown experimental factor could not be ruled out. Because the 87-base-pair reads could not distinguish some IMGT-functional V segments, including TRBV6-2 and TRBV6-3, those segments were excluded. It was suggested by the authors that the approach could potentially be generalized to other disease states and immunological phenotypes. A few of the identified cytomegalovirus-associated TCR beta chains were confirmed in vitro to be specific for cytomegalovirus antigens. CMV serostatus was the only immune exposure information available for the cohort. A further reported finding was that TCR beta sequences accurately predicted the HLA-A and HLA-B alleles for most subjects in the first cohort.

Library generation was performed with the immunoSEQ multiplex PCR assay. For the multiplex PCR, a mixture combining 60 forward primers for TCR Vbeta segments and 13 reverse primers for TCR Jbeta segments was used. The CDR3 region of rearranged TCR beta genes was amplified from genomic DNA with a multiplex PCR assay. Amplified TCR beta libraries were sequenced as 87-base-pair reads on the Illumina HiSeq System. The original methods were these. In a later analysis, tens of millions of unique TCR beta chains were counted across the roughly 700 repertoires, and around 11 million of these chains were shared by at least two donors. Raw reads were error-corrected and collapsed into unique sequences by a nearest-neighbor algorithm in which closely related sequences were merged to remove PCR and sequencing errors. Alignment of CDR3 sequences to IMGT reference sequences was used to assign V, D and J gene segments. For a sequence to be retained, a match of at least six nucleotides was required to both a V gene segment and a J gene segment. A rearrangement counted as productive if the CDR3 had no stop codons and remained in frame with V and J, and every other rearrangement counted as non-productive. Following IMGT convention, CDR3 was defined as the stretch from the second conserved V-encoded cysteine to the conserved J-encoded phenylalanine. The earlier analysis of about 500 of the donors excluded sequences that lacked an unambiguous match to a single V gene segment. An earlier analysis of several hundred of the donors classified V segments as functional when productive rearrangements were above 56.7% and as segregating when the standard deviation between donors was above 5%. A statistical classification framework was built for diagnosing cytomegalovirus status from the catalog of TCR beta chain sequences. A later analysis assigned V and J genes by comparing TCR nucleotide sequences with IMGT/GENE-DB human TR gene sequences. A later analysis assigned CDR3 sequences and most-parsimonious VDJ recombination scenarios with the TCRdist pipeline. In a later analysis, each TCR beta chain was defined by its CDR3 amino acid sequence together with its V-gene family, and reads without a unique V-gene family were excluded. In a later analysis, 450 to 600 highly shared, low-generation-probability nucleotide sequences were removed to address suspected cross-contamination and a sequencing artifact. In a later analysis, a clonal expansion index for each public chain was calculated from normalized within-repertoire ranks of inferred template counts. A later analysis computed generation probabilities with a VDJ recombination model fitted to out-of-frame rearrangements, and checked the results against IGoR. Hypergeometric tests were used in a later analysis to score TCR-TCR, TCR-HLA and TCR-CMV co-occurrence, with a repertoire-size bias correction applied to the TCR pairs. In a later analysis, false discovery rates were estimated by permuting HLA or CMV assignments 20 times. In a later analysis, co-occurring TCRs were grouped using DBSCAN, and TCRdist sequence similarity was added for clustering within HLA-allele-positive subsets. For co-occurrence clustering, repertoires with fewer than 30,000 or more than 120,000 public chains were excluded, along with several repertoires with anomalous nucleotide sharing. The clones in this table, taken by TCRdb from immuneACCESS, are in-frame only. Not every clone is retained; where verified, under half of the shortfall comes from an unresolved V gene, and the cause of the rest is unknown. The DNA gave D and trimming, while V, J and clone size come from that table. The sample table lists 55,000 to 70,000 clones, over 70% of them with a count of one. The ten largest clonotypes hold roughly 5% of the sample.

The sequencing input was PBMCs. The sequence is built from TRBV27 and TRBJ1-2; confidence is insufficient to name the D gene. The source of this sequence is a male donor in good health and CMV-seropositive. The DNA reads TGTGCCAGCAGTTTATACGGGTCAGTCTATGGCTACACCTTC. Translated, this is CASSLYGSVYGYTF.